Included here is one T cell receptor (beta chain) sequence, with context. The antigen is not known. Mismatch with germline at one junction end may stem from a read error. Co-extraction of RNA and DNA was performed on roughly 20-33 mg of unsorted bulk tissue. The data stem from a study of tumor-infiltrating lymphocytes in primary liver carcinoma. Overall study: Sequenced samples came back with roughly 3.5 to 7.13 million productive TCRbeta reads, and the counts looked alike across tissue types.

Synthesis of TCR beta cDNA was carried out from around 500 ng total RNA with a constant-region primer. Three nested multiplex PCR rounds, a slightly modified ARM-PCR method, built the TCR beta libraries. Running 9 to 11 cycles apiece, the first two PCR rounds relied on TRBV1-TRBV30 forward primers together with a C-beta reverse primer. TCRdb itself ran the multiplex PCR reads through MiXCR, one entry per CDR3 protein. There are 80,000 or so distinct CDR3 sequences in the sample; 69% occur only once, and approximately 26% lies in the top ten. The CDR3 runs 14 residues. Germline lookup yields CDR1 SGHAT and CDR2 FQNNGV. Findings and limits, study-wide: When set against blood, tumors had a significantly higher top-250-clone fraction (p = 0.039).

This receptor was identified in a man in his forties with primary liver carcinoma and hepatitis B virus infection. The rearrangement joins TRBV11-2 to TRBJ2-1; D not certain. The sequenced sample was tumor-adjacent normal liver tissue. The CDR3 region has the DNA TGTGCGAGCAGCTTACACCGGCTATTTAGTGAGCAGTTCTTC. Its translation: CASSLHRLFSEQFF.